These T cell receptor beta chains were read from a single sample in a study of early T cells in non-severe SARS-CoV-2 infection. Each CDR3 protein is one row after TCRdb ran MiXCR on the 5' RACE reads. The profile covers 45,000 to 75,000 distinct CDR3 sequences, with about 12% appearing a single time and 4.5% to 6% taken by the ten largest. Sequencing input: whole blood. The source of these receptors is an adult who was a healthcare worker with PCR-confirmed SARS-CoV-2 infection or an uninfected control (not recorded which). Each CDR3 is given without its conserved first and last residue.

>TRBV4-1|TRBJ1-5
ASSQGVFQPQH
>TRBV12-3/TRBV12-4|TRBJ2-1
ASSRTSGRANNEQF
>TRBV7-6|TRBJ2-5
ASSRTGVETQY
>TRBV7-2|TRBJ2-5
ASSRSGGWETQY
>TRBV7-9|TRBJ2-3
ASSLVGTDTQY
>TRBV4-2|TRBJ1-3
ASSQTMESGNTIY
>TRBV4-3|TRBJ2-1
ASSQDGGREQF
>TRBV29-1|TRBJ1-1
SVRGLANTEAF
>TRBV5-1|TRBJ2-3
ASSYGLSTDTQY
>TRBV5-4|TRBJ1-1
ASSLAWGFNTEAF
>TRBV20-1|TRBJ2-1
SAPNPLLARRVNEQF
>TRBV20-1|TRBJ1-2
SGTGGALYGYT
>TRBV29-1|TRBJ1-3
SVVGQGSGNTIY
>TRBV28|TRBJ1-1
ASSFMNTEAF
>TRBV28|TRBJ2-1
ASSFGGLNEQF
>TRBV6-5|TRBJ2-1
ASNNYNEQF
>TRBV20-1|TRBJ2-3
SADHESSDRSTQY
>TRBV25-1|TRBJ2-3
ASSDWTGGTDTQY
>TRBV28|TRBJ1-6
ASKMTVSPLH
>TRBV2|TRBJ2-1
ASSELSSGGLKMSRF
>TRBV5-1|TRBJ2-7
ASSLASGILSYEQY